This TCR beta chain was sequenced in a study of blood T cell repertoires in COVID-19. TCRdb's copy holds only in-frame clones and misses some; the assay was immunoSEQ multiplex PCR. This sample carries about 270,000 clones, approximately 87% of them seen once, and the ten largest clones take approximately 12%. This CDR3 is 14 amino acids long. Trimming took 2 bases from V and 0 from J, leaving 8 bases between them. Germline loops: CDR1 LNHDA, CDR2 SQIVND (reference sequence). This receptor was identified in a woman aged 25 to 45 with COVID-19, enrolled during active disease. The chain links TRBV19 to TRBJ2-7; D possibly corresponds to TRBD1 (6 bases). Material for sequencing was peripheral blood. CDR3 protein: CASSIIGGSYEQYF. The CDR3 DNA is TGTGCCAGTAGTATAATAGGGGGCTCCTACGAGCAGTACTTC.